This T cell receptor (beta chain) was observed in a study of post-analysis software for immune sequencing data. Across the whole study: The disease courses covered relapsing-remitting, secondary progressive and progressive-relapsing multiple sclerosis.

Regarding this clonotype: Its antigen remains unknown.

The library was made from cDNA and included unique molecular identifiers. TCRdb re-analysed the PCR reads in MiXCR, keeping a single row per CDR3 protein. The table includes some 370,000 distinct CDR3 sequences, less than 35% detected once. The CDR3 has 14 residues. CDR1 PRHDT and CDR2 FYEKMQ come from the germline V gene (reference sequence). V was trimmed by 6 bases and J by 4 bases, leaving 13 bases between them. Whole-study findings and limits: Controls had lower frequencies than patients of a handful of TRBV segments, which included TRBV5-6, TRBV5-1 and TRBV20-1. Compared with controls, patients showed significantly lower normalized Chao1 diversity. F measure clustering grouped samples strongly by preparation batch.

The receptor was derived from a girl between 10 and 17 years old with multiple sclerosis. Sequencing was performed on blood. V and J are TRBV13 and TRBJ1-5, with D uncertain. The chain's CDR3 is CASRSYGENQPQHF. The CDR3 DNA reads TGTGCCAGCAGATCTTACGGGGAAAATCAGCCCCAGCATTTT.